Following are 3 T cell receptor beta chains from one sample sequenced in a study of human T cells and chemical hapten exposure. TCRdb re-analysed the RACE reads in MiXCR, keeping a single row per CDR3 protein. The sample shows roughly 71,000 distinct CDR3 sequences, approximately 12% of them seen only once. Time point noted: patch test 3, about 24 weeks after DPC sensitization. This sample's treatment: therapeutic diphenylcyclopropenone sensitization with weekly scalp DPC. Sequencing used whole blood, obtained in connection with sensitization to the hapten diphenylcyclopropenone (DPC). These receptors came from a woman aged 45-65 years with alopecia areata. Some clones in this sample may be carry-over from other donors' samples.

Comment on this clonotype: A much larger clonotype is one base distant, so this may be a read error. CDR3: CASGTPPPGAFF. In DNA form, the CDR3 reads TGTGCCAGCGGGACTCCTCCTCCTGGAGCTTTCTTT. The V gene is TRBV28, the J gene TRBJ1-1; TRBD1 might be the D (5 bases). Trimming shortened V by 8 bases and J by 10 bases, and 17 bases separated the two germline ends. CDR1 and CDR2 from the germline V gene are MDHEN and SYDVKM. The CDR3 is made up of 12 amino acids. The full variable domain, rest sourced from reference TRBV28 and TRBJ1-1, is DVKVTQSSRYLVKRTGEKVFLECVQDMDHENMFWYRQDPGLGLRLIYFSYDVKMKEKGDIPEGYSVSREKKERFSLILESASTNQTSMYLCASGTPPPGAFFGQGTRLTVV.

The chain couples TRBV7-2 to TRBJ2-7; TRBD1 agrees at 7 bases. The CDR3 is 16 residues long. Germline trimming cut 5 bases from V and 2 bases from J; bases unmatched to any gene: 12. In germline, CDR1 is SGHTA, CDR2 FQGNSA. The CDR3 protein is CASSQYGDSNTYEQYF. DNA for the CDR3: TGTGCCAGCAGCCAATACGGGGACAGTAATACCTACGAGCAGTACTTC.

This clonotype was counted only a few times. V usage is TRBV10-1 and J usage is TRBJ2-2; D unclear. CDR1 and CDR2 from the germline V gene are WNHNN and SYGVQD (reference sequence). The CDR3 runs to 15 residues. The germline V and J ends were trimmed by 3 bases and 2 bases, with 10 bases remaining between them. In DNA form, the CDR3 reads TGCGCCAGCAGTGAAAGAATAATAAACACCGGGGAGCTGTTTTTT. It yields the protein CASSERIINTGELFF.